This T cell receptor (beta chain) was retrieved from a study of a mutant IDH1 vaccine in newly diagnosed glioma. About the research overall: Males made up roughly 62% and females around 38% of treated patients, whose mean age was about 37 years. Findings of the study overall: Detectable vaccine-induced immune responses arose in 80% to 95% of patients.

Regarding this clone: The antigen is unknown.

TCRdb keeps only in-frame clones here, not all; method: immunoSEQ multiplex PCR. The sample records some 60,000 clones, about 91% being singletons. Noted time point: baseline, week 1 (first vaccination visit). Treatment defined: pre-vaccination baseline after standard-of-care therapy. CDR1 is MDHEN, CDR2 SYDVKM, per germline. V gave up 2 bases and J gave up 4 bases, with 18 bases separating them. The CDR3 runs to 16 residues. The receptor was derived from a man in his forties or fifties with glioma. The chain links TRBV28 to TRBJ2-7; D might be TRBD1 (6 bases). This sample comprised PBMCs, obtained from a glioma patient treated with radiotherapy, temozolomide or both. In DNA, the CDR3 is TGTGCCAGCAGTTTAATCGGAAACAGGGAAACTTACGAGCAGTACTTC. This translates into CASSLIGNRETYEQYF.